The 27 T cell receptor beta chains listed next were all sequenced from one sample in a study of T cell repertoires in cytomegalovirus infection. Their antigen targets remain unknown. MiXCR, applied by TCRdb to the reads, yields one record per CDR3 protein. This sample has about 68,000 distinct CDR3 sequences, with approximately 24% found just once. Input material: PBMCs, sequenced either directly or after in vitro stimulation (not recorded which). The origin of the receptors is a human donor in good health (CMV status not recorded). Some clones in this sample may be carry-over from other donors' samples.

This chain links TRBV20-1 with TRBJ2-3, with 10 bases matching TRBD1. J was trimmed by 3 bases and V by 0 bases; bases with no gene match: 6. In germline, CDR1 is DFQATT, CDR2 SNEGSKA (reference sequence). The CDR3 loop spans 16 amino acids. The CDR3: CSARDQGQGWTDTQYF. CDR3 coding DNA: TGCAGTGCTAGAGATCAGGGACAGGGGTGGACAGATACGCAGTATTTT.

This clonotype was detected only a few times. The chain is built from TRBV3-1 and TRBJ2-5; D gene ambiguous. The CDR3 is 15 amino acids. Per germline, CDR1 LGHDT and CDR2 YNNKEL (reference sequence). V gave up 1 base and J gave up 4 bases, with 13 bases separating them. The CDR3: CASSQGPASGETQYF. The CDR3 DNA reads as TGTGCCAGCAGCCAAGGCCCTGCCTCCGGAGAGACCCAGTACTTC.

The chain employs TRBV15 and TRBJ2-3; 10 bases are shared with TRBD2. There are 15 residues in the CDR3. The V gene's germline CDR1 is LNHNV and CDR2 YYDKDF (reference sequence). V lost 0 bases and J lost 6; bases outside the gene matches: 3. CDR3 nucleotide sequence: TGTGCCACCAGCAGAGAAGCGGGAGGGAGGGATACGCAGTATTTT. This codes for CATSREAGGRDTQYF.

The chain has TRBV12-3 or TRBV12-4 and TRBJ1-5; weak D call: TRBD1 (5 bases). This CDR3 comprises 13 residues. Deletions cut 3 bases from V and 8 bases from J, with 11 bases between. CDR3 sequence reads: CASSLRGLEPQHF. CDR3 DNA: TGTGCCAGCAGTTTGAGGGGCCTGGAGCCCCAGCATTTT.

To note about this clonotype: Given a much more abundant clone one base away, this may be a read error. The chain joins TRBV4-1 to TRBJ2-7; D is undetermined. The CDR3 runs 16 residues. Germline V CDR1 and CDR2: MGHRA, YSYEKL. Written as DNA, the CDR3 is TGCGCCAGCAGCCAAGATAGAGCAGACCGCTCCTACGAGCAGAACTTC. Translation: CASSQDRADRSYEQNF.

The chain carries TRBV7-2 and TRBJ2-7, with 7 bases aligning to TRBD1. Germline values: CDR1 SGHTA, CDR2 FQGNSA. Trimming cost V 6 bases and J 2 bases; bases outside gene matches: 7. This CDR3 has 14 residues. The CDR3 protein is CASSKGDSPYEQYV. The CDR3 coding sequence is TGTGCCAGCAGTAAGGGGGACAGTCCCTACGAGCAGTACGTC.

Remarks on this clonotype: A clone one base away is much larger, so this may be a read error. This is likely a read error, given that the CDR3 carries no conserved phenylalanine or tryptophan at its end. The chain couples TRBV30 to TRBJ1-1, with D unclear. Germline V lookup: CDR1 GTSNPN, CDR2 SVGIG (reference sequence). V was shortened by 2 bases and J by 1 base, with 11 bases between the two germline ends. The CDR3 covers 14 residues. The CDR3 DNA reads as TGTGCCTGGAGTCTCTGGACGGGGAACACTGAAGCTTTCTAT. It encodes CAWSLWTGNTEAFY.

In this sample, this clonotype turned up a few times. The chain is built from TRBV5-1 and TRBJ1-1; the match to TRBD1 covers 7 bases. The germline CDR1 and CDR2 sequences are SGHRS and YFSETQ. Losses at the gene ends were 4 bases for V and 1 base for J; bases not matched to a gene: 1. This CDR3 spans 13 amino acids. The CDR3 is CASSTGENTEAFF. The CDR3 DNA sequence: TGCGCCAGCAGCACAGGGGAGAACACTGAAGCTTTCTTT.

This clonotype was found a few times. The chain recombines TRBV7-8 with TRBJ2-7; the match to TRBD1 covers 7 bases. Germline CDR1 reads SGHVS; CDR2 reads FQNEAQ. CDR3 length: 13 residues. J lost 6 bases, V lost 1 base, and 3 bases had no gene match. The CDR3 DNA sequence: TGTGCCAGCAGCTTAGTAGGGGGCGGCGAGCAGTACTTC. Its protein product is CASSLVGGGEQYF.

V usage is TRBV28 and J usage is TRBJ2-7; D might be TRBD2 (7 bases). Germline CDR1 and CDR2: MDHEN and SYDVKM. Deletions cut 7 bases from V and 7 bases from J, with 17 bases between. This CDR3 contains 13 residues. Here the CDR3 reads CASKPGGVGEQYF. In nucleotides, the CDR3 is TGTGCCAGCAAGCCGGGGGGCGTGGGGGAGCAGTACTTC.

The sample holds many counts of this clonotype. This chain uses TRBV7-2 with TRBJ1-2; TRBD1 aligns across 10 bases. There are 14 residues in the CDR3. The germline V gene encodes CDR1 SGHTA and CDR2 FQGNSA. Losses at the gene ends were 5 bases for V and 4 bases for J; bases not matched to a gene: 4. CDR3 sequence: CASSRDRGFYGYTF. CDR3 nucleotide sequence: TGTGCCAGCAGCCGGGACAGGGGATTCTATGGCTACACCTTC.

This clonotype was observed a handful of times. V gene TRBV4-1 combines with J gene TRBJ1-6, with TRBD1 identical over 8 bases. The junction had 5 bases not matched to a gene; V was cut back by 4 bases and J by 6 bases. Germline V gene lookup returns CDR1 MGHRA and CDR2 YSYEKL. The CDR3 runs 15 residues. The DNA for the CDR3 is TGCGCCAGCAGCCTTGGGACAGGAACTAATTCACCCCTCCACTTT. Translating it yields CASSLGTGTNSPLHF.

This clonotype was seen a few times. DNA of the CDR3: TGTGCCAGCAGTTTAGGGGCAGGGGGCAAGATCGGGGAGCTGTTTTTT. Encoded protein: CASSLGAGGKIGELFF. This chain joins TRBV28 and TRBJ2-2; 8 bases align to TRBD1. After removal of 2 bases from V and 7 bases from J, the junction contained 9 bases not matched to a gene. Germline V CDR1 and CDR2: MDHEN, SYDVKM. The CDR3 length is 16 residues.

There are a few counts of this clonotype. V usage is TRBV24-1 and J usage is TRBJ2-7; TRBD2 is a possible D gene (5 bases). Germline V gene lookup returns CDR1 KGHDR and CDR2 SFDVKD. The CDR3 sequence is 14 residues long. With 1 base removed from V and 3 bases from J, the gap between germline ends came to 9 bases. The CDR3 region is CATSDFGRVYEQYV. The CDR3 coding sequence is TGTGCCACCAGTGATTTCGGGCGGGTCTACGAGCAGTACGTC.

Only a few counts were recorded for this clonotype. This rearrangement joins TRBV5-6 to TRBJ2-3, with TRBD2 matching 8 bases. From germline, CDR1 is SGHDT and CDR2 YYEEEE. Trimming at V came to 4 bases and at J to 4 bases, leaving 5 bases not matched to a gene. The CDR3 totals 14 residues. The CDR3 reads CASSPGGGADTQYF. As DNA, the CDR3 is TGTGCCAGCAGCCCCGGGGGGGGTGCAGATACGCAGTATTTT.

This clonotype occurred many times. The chain couples TRBV7-2 to TRBJ1-5; a weak D match, TRBD1 (6 bases). Germline-derived CDR1 and CDR2 are SGHTA and FQGNSA. CDR3 length: 13 amino acids. Trimming removed 8 bases at V and 3 bases at J, with 11 bases between. CDR3 sequence (DNA): TGTGCCAGCCAACAGGGCCCCAATCAGCCCCAGCATTTT. Encoded protein: CASQQGPNQPQHF.

This clonotype was detected only a few times. The J gene is TRBJ2-1, the V gene TRBV19; 10 nucleotides match TRBD2. This CDR3 has 16 amino acids. J gave up 1 base and V 3 bases, and 3 bases lay outside the gene matches. Germline CDR1 is LNHDA and CDR2 is SQIVND (reference sequence). The DNA for the CDR3 is TGTGCCAGTAGTATCGATAGCGGGAGGTCCTACAATGAGCAGTTCTTC. Translated, it gives CASSIDSGRSYNEQFF.

This chain links TRBV7-9 with TRBJ2-1; D is unclear. Trimming pared 1 base from V and 2 bases from J, leaving 12 bases between. The germline CDR1 and CDR2 sequences are SEHNR and FQNEAQ (reference sequence). This CDR3 region has 16 residues. In DNA, the CDR3 is TGTGCCAGCAGCTTAGGCCTAGGACCCCCCTACAATGAGCAGTTCTTC. This translates into CASSLGLGPPYNEQFF.

This clonotype was picked up many times. The chain combines TRBV12-3 or TRBV12-4 with TRBJ1-1; D not certain. CDR3 size: 12 residues. V was clipped by 6 bases and J by 4 bases, with 9 bases between them. CDR3 in amino acids: CASSLRGTEAFF. As DNA, the CDR3 is TGTGCCAGCAGCCTTCGAGGCACTGAAGCTTTCTTT.

This chain connects TRBV5-4 to TRBJ2-3; D gene ambiguous. CDR3 length: 13 residues. V lost 2 bases to trimming and J lost 1 base, with 5 bases between them. Germline lookup yields CDR1 SGHNT and CDR2 YYREEE (reference sequence). The CDR3 coding sequence is TGTGCCAGCAGCTTAACAGGCACAGATACGCAGTATTTT. It encodes CASSLTGTDTQYF.

A few counts support this clonotype. V usage is TRBV7-9 and J usage is TRBJ2-1; a weak D match, TRBD2 (5 bases). The CDR3 is 15 residues long. The ends were cut back, 5 bases at V and 3 bases at J, with 14 bases in the middle. The germline gives CDR1 SEHNR, CDR2 FQNEAQ (reference sequence). The DNA for the CDR3 is TGTGCCAGCAGCCCTCACCAGCGGCGCTACAATGAGCAGTTCTTC. It specifies CASSPHQRRYNEQFF.

This clonotype was counted a few times. The chain uses TRBV24-1 and TRBJ2-5; 11 bases align to TRBD2. CDR1 and CDR2 (germline): KGHDR, SFDVKD. With 0 bases clipped from V and 4 bases from J, the junction kept 0 bases outside the gene matches. This CDR3 comprises 15 residues. The CDR3 DNA reads as TGTGCCACCAGTGATTTGGGACTAGCGGGAGAGACCCAGTACTTC. Amino acids: CATSDLGLAGETQYF.

This clonotype showed up just a few times. The rearrangement uses TRBV27 and TRBJ1-1, with a weak D call TRBD1 (6 bases). V was cut by 7 bases and J by 4 bases, with 7 bases left in between. Germline V gene lookup returns CDR1 MNHEY and CDR2 SMNVEV (reference sequence). The CDR3 is 11 residues long. CDR3 region: CASIRGTEAFF. Written as DNA, the CDR3 is TGTGCCAGCATCAGGGGCACTGAAGCTTTCTTT.

There are many counts of this clonotype. The CDR3 DNA sequence: TGTGCCAGCAGCTTAGATTTGATTGACACGGCGTTTCAGCCCCAGCATTTT. Translated: CASSLDLIDTAFQPQHF. V gene TRBV7-8 combines with J gene TRBJ1-5; D gene uncertain. With 1 base removed from V and 6 bases from J, the gap between germline ends came to 19 bases. The CDR3 is 17 amino acids. Germline CDR1 and CDR2: SGHVS and FQNEAQ.

This clonotype occurred a few times. This rearrangement joins TRBV7-8 to TRBJ1-2, with D hard to call. Trimming removed 5 bases from V and 0 bases from J, with 22 bases in between. CDR3 length: 18 amino acids. Per the germline V gene, CDR1 is SGHVS and CDR2 is FQNEAQ. CDR3 nucleotides: TGTGCCAGCAGCGAGGGAAGGACTATTCCCCTAGCTAACTATGGCTACACCTTC. Protein product: CASSEGRTIPLANYGYTF.

This chain connects TRBV6-1 to TRBJ2-7; 9 nucleotides line up with TRBD1. In germline, CDR1 is MNHNS, CDR2 SASEGT. V lost 8 bases and J lost 2; bases outside the gene matches: 1. This CDR3 comprises 12 residues. The CDR3 reads CASRDRAYEQYV. The CDR3 region has the DNA TGTGCCAGCCGGGACAGGGCCTACGAGCAGTACGTC.

In this sample, this clonotype turned up many times. The rearrangement joins TRBV18 to TRBJ1-1; no clear D gene. The CDR3 covers 13 residues. Germline assignment: CDR1 KGHSH and CDR2 LQKENI. Between the trimmed V and J ends, which lost 1 base and 3 bases, there was a span of 6 bases. CDR3 nucleotide sequence: TGTGCCAGCTCACCACGGCAGGACACTGAAGCTTTCTTT. The encoded protein is CASSPRQDTEAFF.